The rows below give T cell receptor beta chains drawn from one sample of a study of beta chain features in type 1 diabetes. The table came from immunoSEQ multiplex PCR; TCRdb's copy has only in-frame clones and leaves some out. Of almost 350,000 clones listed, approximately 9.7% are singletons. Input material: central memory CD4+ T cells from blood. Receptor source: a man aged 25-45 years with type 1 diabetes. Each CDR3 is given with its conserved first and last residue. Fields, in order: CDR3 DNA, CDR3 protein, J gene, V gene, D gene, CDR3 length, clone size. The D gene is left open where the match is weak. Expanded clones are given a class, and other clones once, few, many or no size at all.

TGTGCCAGCAGTCATAATTCAAACTATGGCTACACCTTC | CASSHNSNYGYTF | TRBJ1-2 | TRBV28 | NA | 13 | few
TGTGCCAGCAGTCCCACCCGGACAGGGTTGTACGAGCAGTACTTC | CASSPTRTGLYEQYF | TRBJ2-7 | TRBV6-6 | TRBD1 | 15 | NA
TGTGCCAGCAGCCCCCCCGGGACTAGCTGGGACGAGCAGTACTTC | CASSPPGTSWDEQYF | TRBJ2-7 | TRBV7-2 | TRBD2 | 15 | few
TGTGCCAGCAATCCAGGGGGTCCCACAGATACGCAGTATTTT | CASNPGGPTDTQYF | TRBJ2-3 | TRBV6-5 | TRBD1 | 14 | few
TGTGCCAGCAGCTTAGGCGGGGGGGCTTCAGATACGCAGTATTTT | CASSLGGGASDTQYF | TRBJ2-3 | TRBV13 | TRBD2 | 15 | NA
TGTGCCAGCATTTTATCCGGACCCGGGGAGACCCAGTACTTC | CASILSGPGETQYF | TRBJ2-5 | TRBV6-1 | NA | 14 | NA
TGCAGCGTTGATCGGGGGAGTGGGGAAAAACTGTTTTTT | CSVDRGSGEKLFF | TRBJ1-4 | TRBV29-1 | NA | 13 | few
TGTGCCAGCAGCCGGGACACAAGCACAGATACGCAGTATTTT | CASSRDTSTDTQYF | TRBJ2-3 | TRBV2 | NA | 14 | NA
TGTGCCAGCAGCCTCGGGGGGCCAGCAGATACGCAGTATTTT | CASSLGGPADTQYF | TRBJ2-3 | TRBV7-2 | NA | 14 | once
TGTGCCAGCAGCTCAGGGGTTGGTCAGCCCCAGCATTTT | CASSSGVGQPQHF | TRBJ1-5 | TRBV7-2 | NA | 13 | NA
TGTGCCAGCAGTGTCCCCAGGGGATTCTCCTACAATGAGCAGTTCTTC | CASSVPRGFSYNEQFF | TRBJ2-1 | TRBV27 | NA | 16 | few
TGCAGCGTTGAAGCAGGACAGGGCGTCGGTGAGCAGTTCTTC | CSVEAGQGVGEQFF | TRBJ2-1 | TRBV29-1 | TRBD1 | 14 | NA
TGTGCCAGCAGTCTCGACTGGGGCGGGGAAGGAACTGAAGCTTTCTTT | CASSLDWGGEGTEAFF | TRBJ1-1 | TRBV7-9 | NA | 16 | NA
TGTGCCAGCAGCACCTCAGATACGCAGTATTTT | CASSTSDTQYF | TRBJ2-3 | TRBV28 | NA | 11 | few
TGTGCCAGCTCACGCGGACAGGGGGGCACCGGGGAGCTGTTTTTT | CASSRGQGGTGELFF | TRBJ2-2 | TRBV18 | TRBD1 | 15 | few
TGTGCCAGCAGCGGAGGACTAGCCAGGTCGAGCGGGGAGCTGTTTTTT | CASSGGLARSSGELFF | TRBJ2-2 | TRBV7-2 | TRBD2 | 16 | few
TGTGCCTGGCAGGGCTTCGGAGATACGCAGTATTTT | CAWQGFGDTQYF | TRBJ2-3 | TRBV30 | NA | 12 | NA
TGTGCCAGCAGTCCGAGGGACACAGGGAGGCAGTACTTC | CASSPRDTGRQYF | TRBJ2-7 | TRBV27 | NA | 13 | NA
TGTGCCAGCAGCTTAAGCAGGGCGAACACTGAAGCTTTCTTT | CASSLSRANTEAFF | TRBJ1-1 | TRBV11-2 | NA | 14 | few
TGTGCCTGGAGTGTAAACGAAGGTACACCCCTCCACTTT | CAWSVNEGTPLHF | TRBJ1-6 | TRBV30 | NA | 13 | NA
TGCGCCAGCAGCCGGGGCCTAGGAAGTGAAAAACTGTTTTTT | CASSRGLGSEKLFF | TRBJ1-4 | TRBV4-1 | NA | 14 | many
TGTGCCAGCTCACCAGGGGTATTGGAGGTAGGCGAGCAGTACTTC | CASSPGVLEVGEQYF | TRBJ2-7 | TRBV18 | NA | 15 | NA
TGCGCCAGCAGCCAAGATGCAACGGTCCGGGGGAGCACAGATACGCAGTATTTT | CASSQDATVRGSTDTQYF | TRBJ2-3 | TRBV4-3 | NA | 18 | few